The text below deals with one T cell receptor beta chain. This sample is drawn from a study of patients and donors after allogeneic stem cell transplantation. TCRdb independently ran MiXCR on the RT-PCR reads; one entry per CDR3 protein. The table lists approximately 20,000 distinct CDR3 sequences, roughly 5% of them singletons. Germline V gene data show CDR1 as KGHSH and CDR2 as LQKENI. The CDR3 loop spans 16 amino acids. V gave up 2 bases and J gave up 1 base; unmatched junction bases: 5. The sample taken for sequencing was blood, either unsorted or a sorted T cell fraction (not recorded which). This chain uses TRBV18 with TRBJ1-3; 7 nucleotides match TRBD1. The sequence was collected from a human donor who was either an allogeneic HSCT recipient or a stem cell or donor lymphocyte infusion donor (not recorded which). It is not recorded whose cells these are; they may come from a transplant donor. The CDR3 region is CASSPDRESSGNTIYF. As DNA, the CDR3 is TGTGCCAGCTCACCAGACAGGGAATCTTCTGGAAACACCATATATTTT.